This entry lists 24 T cell receptor beta chains sequenced from one sample in a study of human T cells and chemical hapten exposure. Time point indicated: pre-sensitization, week 0. Treatment noted: therapeutic diphenylcyclopropenone sensitization with weekly scalp DPC. Using its own MiXCR run on the RACE reads, TCRdb lists one record per CDR3 protein. This sample has approximately 370,000 distinct CDR3 sequences, with about 5% found just once. The starting material was whole blood, obtained in connection with sensitization to the hapten diphenylcyclopropenone (DPC). Receptors originate from a woman younger than 30 with alopecia areata. Some clones in this sample may be carry-over from other donors' samples.

This clonotype came up many times. J is TRBJ1-5 and V is TRBV6-2 or TRBV6-3, with D tentatively TRBD1 (6 bases). CDR1 and CDR2 from the germline V gene are MNHEY and SVGEGT. V was clipped by 2 bases and J by 1 base, with 15 bases between them. This CDR3 has 17 amino acids. In DNA, the CDR3 is TGTGCCAGCAGTTACGTATTGCAGGGGCACAGCAATCAGCCCCAGCATTTT. Translated, it gives CASSYVLQGHSNQPQHF.

This clonotype showed up many times. The CDR3 loop reads CASSDSFDTQYF. The CDR3 region has the DNA TGTGCCAGCAGTGACAGTTTTGATACGCAGTATTTT. The V call is TRBV12-3 or TRBV12-4, the J call TRBJ2-3; D possibly corresponds to TRBD1 (5 bases). The CDR3 length is 12 residues. The ends were cut back, 5 bases at V and 6 bases at J, with 9 bases in the middle.

The chain has TRBV27 and TRBJ1-1; perhaps TRBD1 as D (5 bases). CDR1 MNHEY and CDR2 SMNVEV come from the germline V gene (reference sequence). V shed 4 bases and J shed 2 bases, with 8 bases lying between them. This CDR3 is built from 13 residues. The CDR3 sequence: CASSSTDNTEAFF. The DNA of the CDR3 is TGTGCCAGCAGTTCGACAGATAACACTGAAGCTTTCTTT.

The CDR3 is CASSYRDRNTGELFF. The CDR3 coding sequence is TGTGCCAGCAGCTACAGGGATAGGAACACCGGGGAGCTGTTTTTT. The chain employs TRBV7-2 and TRBJ2-2; D is possibly TRBD1 (6 bases). V was shortened by 4 bases and J by 1 base, with 10 bases between the two germline ends. Germline lookup yields CDR1 SGHTA and CDR2 FQGNSA. The CDR3 has 15 amino acids.

This clonotype was seen a few times. The J gene is TRBJ2-3, the V gene TRBV7-2; 13 bases are a match to TRBD2. The CDR3 length is 15 residues. Germline values: CDR1 SGHTA, CDR2 FQGNSA. The V gene end was trimmed by 5 bases and the J gene end by 4 bases; junction bases not matched to a gene: 3. CDR3 nucleotides: TGTGCCAGCAGCACGGGACTAGCGGGATCAGATACGCAGTATTTT. As protein: CASSTGLAGSDTQYF.

This clonotype has only a few counts. The rearrangement links TRBV13 to TRBJ1-5; D is unresolved. The V gene's germline CDR1 is PRHDT and CDR2 FYEKMQ (reference sequence). This CDR3 is 12 amino acids long. V lost 3 bases and J lost 7, with 7 bases in between. The CDR3 region is CASSFGEQPQHF. Written as DNA, the CDR3 is TGTGCCAGCAGCTTCGGGGAGCAGCCCCAGCATTTT. The whole variable domain, filled in from reference TRBV13 and TRBJ1-5, reads AAGVIQSPRHLIKEKRETATLKCYPIPRHDTVYWYQQGPGQDPQFLISFYEKMQSDKGSIPDRFSAQQFSDYHSELNMSSLELGDSALYFCASSFGEQPQHFGDGTRLSIL.

Ten or more counts support this clonotype. The gene calls are TRBV18 and TRBJ1-2; no clear D. The germline V gene has CDR1 KGHSH and CDR2 LQKENI. V was clipped by 5 bases and J by 0 bases, with 13 bases between them. This CDR3 contains 15 residues. CDR3 in DNA: TGTGCCAGCTCAGAACAGACAAGTACTAACTATGGCTACACCTTC. Its protein product is CASSEQTSTNYGYTF.

This clonotype was observed at least ten times. At one end, the junction sequence differs from germline, possibly due to a read error. The V gene is TRBV12-3 or TRBV12-4, the J gene TRBJ1-2, with D possibly matching TRBD1 (5 bases). This CDR3 has 11 amino acids. CDR3 sequence: CASTNTPEGVF. The CDR3 region has the DNA TGTGCCAGCACTAATACCCCCGAAGGGGTCTTC.

This clonotype was counted between two and nine times. CDR3 loop: CASSEIGGPVNTEAFF. The DNA of the CDR3 is TGTGCCAGCAGTGAAATTGGGGGACCGGTGAACACTGAAGCTTTCTTT. The gene calls are TRBV25-1 and TRBJ1-1, with a weak D call TRBD1 (5 bases). CDR3 length equals 16 residues. Germline lookup yields CDR1 MGHDK and CDR2 SYGVNS. The V end lost 2 bases, the J end lost 0 bases, and 13 bases lay between the germline ends.

A few counts support this clonotype. V gene TRBV7-9 combines with J gene TRBJ1-5; TRBD1 matches at 8 bases. Germline loops: CDR1 SEHNR, CDR2 FQNEAQ (reference sequence). This CDR3 comprises 14 residues. V trimming: 10 bases; J trimming: 2 bases; junction bases outside the gene matches: 7. CDR3 region: CATTLQGGNQPQHF. Written as DNA, the CDR3 is TGTGCCACTACCTTACAGGGGGGCAATCAGCCCCAGCATTTT.

This clonotype was picked up many times. At one boundary the junction diverges from the germline segment, which might be a read error. For the CDR3, the DNA is TGTGCCAGCAGCAAAACCCCCGACGGCTTAATTTTT. As protein: CASSKTPDGLIF. The chain joins TRBV7-9 to TRBJ1-5; no reliable D call. Germline V gives CDR1 SEHNR, CDR2 FQNEAQ (reference sequence). The CDR3 runs to 12 residues. The full variable domain, completed using reference TRBV7-9 and TRBJ1-5, is DTGVSQNPRHKITKRGQNVTFRCDPISEHNRLYWYRQTLGQGPEFLTYFQNEAQLEKSRLLSDRFSAERPKGSFSTLEIQRTEQGDSAMYLCASSKTPDGLIFGDGTRLSIL.

J is TRBJ1-2 and V is TRBV7-3; weak D call: TRBD1 (6 bases). CDR1 is SGHTA, CDR2 FQGTGA, per germline. V was shortened by 6 bases and J by 4 bases, with 21 bases between the two germline ends. This CDR3 is built from 16 residues. CDR3 nucleotides: TGTGCCAGCAGTCCCGGCGGGGGGGCGCATGGCTATGGCTACACCTTC. It encodes CASSPGGGAHGYGYTF.

This sequence joins TRBV6-5 and TRBJ1-1; 8 nucleotides agree with TRBD1. Germline V gene data show CDR1 as MNHEY and CDR2 as SVGAGI. The CDR3 has 14 residues. Trimming took 6 bases from V and 4 from J; bases not matched to a gene: 7. The CDR3 sequence is CASRGQGGGTEAFF. Here the CDR3 DNA reads TGTGCCAGCAGAGGACAGGGCGGAGGCACTGAAGCTTTCTTT.

This clonotype was seen at least ten times. The CDR3 nucleotides are TGCAGTGCTAGAGATGGGGAGCGGACTAGCGTCTACGAGCAGTACTTC. Protein: CSARDGERTSVYEQYF. J is TRBJ2-7 and V is TRBV20-1, with 9 bases that match TRBD2. In germline, CDR1 is DFQATT, CDR2 SNEGSKA (reference sequence). This CDR3 spans 16 amino acids. J gave up 3 bases and V 0 bases, and 9 bases lay outside the gene matches.

This clonotype has a count of ten or more. This chain links TRBV28 with TRBJ1-2, with a tentative D call TRBD1 (5 bases). V dropped 2 bases and J dropped 7 bases, with 14 bases sitting between them. The CDR3 is 14 amino acids. CDR1 and CDR2 (germline): MDHEN, SYDVKM. Written as DNA, the CDR3 is TGTGCCAGCAGTTTAATGCCAGGGCACCCTGGCTACACCTTC. This sequence encodes CASSLMPGHPGYTF.

This clonotype was seen more than once but under ten times. The chain is built from TRBV20-1 and TRBJ1-2, with D uncertain. Germline CDR1 reads DFQATT; CDR2 reads SNEGSKA (reference sequence). The V end was cut by 1 base, the J end by 0 bases, with 6 bases between. The CDR3 length is 13 residues. As DNA, the CDR3 is TGCAGTGCTAGAGTACAGCCTAACTATGGCTACACCTTC. Translating it yields CSARVQPNYGYTF.

This clonotype was counted only a few times. The chain uses TRBV6-1 and TRBJ1-5, with D possibly being TRBD1 (5 bases). The CDR3 loop spans 15 amino acids. Per germline, CDR1 MNHNS and CDR2 SASEGT. The germline V and J ends were trimmed by 4 bases and 2 bases, with 12 bases remaining between them. Written as DNA, the CDR3 is TGTGCCAGCAGTGGGGGCCTGGGGGGCAATCAGCCCCAGCATTTT. As protein: CASSGGLGGNQPQHF.

V usage is TRBV3-1 and J usage is TRBJ1-1; a possible D gene is TRBD1 (5 bases). Per germline, CDR1 LGHDT and CDR2 YNNKEL (reference sequence). The CDR3 loop spans 13 amino acids. Trimming took 4 bases from V and 9 from J, leaving 15 bases between them. This chain's CDR3 is CASSPRDSGQAFF. The DNA of the CDR3 is TGTGCCAGCAGCCCGCGGGACTCCGGACAAGCTTTCTTT.

This clonotype appeared many times. J is TRBJ1-2 and V is TRBV6-1; 10 bases match TRBD1. The CDR3 contains 14 residues. J was trimmed by 2 bases and V by 6 bases; bases with no gene match: 3. The germline gives CDR1 MNHNS, CDR2 SASEGT. CDR3 bases: TGTGCCAGCAGGGGACAGGGGATGAACTATGGCTACACCTTC. This gives the protein CASRGQGMNYGYTF.

In this sample, this clonotype turned up many times. This chain uses TRBV11-3 with TRBJ2-1; perhaps D is TRBD1 or TRBD2 (6 bases each). The CDR3 contains 15 residues. Germline CDR1 SGHNT, CDR2 YENEEA. Trimming removed 1 base from V and 4 bases from J, with 11 bases in between. CDR3 in DNA: TGTGCCAGCAGCTTAGGGCGGAGGGGGTACAATGAGCAGTTCTTC. This gives the protein CASSLGRRGYNEQFF.

This clonotype showed up many times. The V call is TRBV11-2, the J call TRBJ2-2; 11 nucleotides align to TRBD2. CDR1 SGHAT and CDR2 FQNNGV come from the germline V gene. The V gene end was trimmed by 4 bases and the J gene end by 5 bases; junction bases not matched to a gene: 0. The CDR3 covers 14 residues. Here the CDR3 reads CASSWTSGTGELFF. The CDR3 nucleotides are TGTGCCAGCAGCTGGACTAGCGGGACCGGGGAGCTGTTTTTT.

The V and J genes are TRBV10-3 and TRBJ2-5; 10 nucleotides align to TRBD2. Germline CDR1 ENHRY, CDR2 SYGVKD. The J segment lost 0 bases and the V segment lost 10 bases, leaving 2 bases of the junction unmatched. This CDR3 region has 13 residues. The CDR3 reads CATLAGDQETQYF. In DNA, the CDR3 is TGTGCCACCCTAGCGGGGGACCAAGAGACCCAGTACTTC.

The gene calls are TRBV2 and TRBJ1-5, with a tentative D call TRBD1 (6 bases). Trimming shortened V by 1 base and J by 6 bases, and 16 bases separated the two germline ends. The germline V gene encodes CDR1 SNHLY and CDR2 FYNNEI. The length of the CDR3 is 16 residues. The CDR3 DNA reads TGTGCCAGCAGTGAAGGGCAGACAGGCCTGGGTCAGCCCCAGCATTTT. Translation: CASSEGQTGLGQPQHF. The entire variable domain, with the rest obtained from reference TRBV2 and TRBJ1-5, is as follows: EPEVTQTPSHQVTQMGQEVILRCVPISNHLYFYWYRQILGQKVEFLVSFYNNEISEKSEIFDDQFSVERPDGSNFTLKIRSTKLEDSAMYFCASSEGQTGLGQPQHFGDGTRLSIL.

This clonotype was recorded at least ten times. The gene calls are TRBV5-6 and TRBJ1-1, with D possibly being TRBD1 (6 bases). The V end lost 1 base, the J end lost 3 bases, and 10 bases lay between the germline ends. Per germline, CDR1 SGHDT and CDR2 YYEEEE. The length of the CDR3 is 14 residues. DNA for the CDR3: TGTGCCAGCAGCTTGATAGGGGGGGACACTGAAGCTTTCTTT. This codes for CASSLIGGDTEAFF.